The TCR beta chain described here comes from a study of OX40 agonist ivuxolimab in advanced cancers. Regarding the study as a whole: At 0.1-3.0 mg/kg, partial responders had clonal expansion among the lowest observed.

The table came from immunoSEQ multiplex PCR; TCRdb's copy has only in-frame clones and leaves some out. The sample carries roughly 50,000 clones, nearly 95% recorded once. As regards this clone: Its specificity is not known.

This TCR was sampled from an adult with an advanced solid tumor such as melanoma, head and neck, liver or kidney cancer. The sequences come from CD4+ or CD8+ T cells sorted from blood, collected in a trial of the OX40 agonist ivuxolimab.

This CDR3 reads CASSSGTYTGELFF. CDR3 in DNA: TGTGCCAGCAGCTCTGGGACCTACACCGGGGAGCTGTTTTTT. The chain recombines TRBV9 with TRBJ2-2, with D possibly called TRBD1 or TRBD2 (5 bases each). The CDR3 has 14 amino acids. V gave up 4 bases and J gave up 3 bases, with 10 bases separating them. The germline V gene encodes CDR1 SGDLS and CDR2 YYNGEE.